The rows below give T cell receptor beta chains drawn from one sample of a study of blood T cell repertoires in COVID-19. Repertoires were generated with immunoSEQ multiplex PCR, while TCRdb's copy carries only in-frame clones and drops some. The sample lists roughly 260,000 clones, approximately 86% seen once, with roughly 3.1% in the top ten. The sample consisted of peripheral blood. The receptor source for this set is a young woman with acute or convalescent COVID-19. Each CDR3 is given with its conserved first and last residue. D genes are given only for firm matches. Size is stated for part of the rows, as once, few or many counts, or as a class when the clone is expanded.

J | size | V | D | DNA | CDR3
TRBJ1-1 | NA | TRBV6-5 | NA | TGTGCCAGCAGCTCTCCCGGGTTGAACACTGAAGCTTTCTTT | CASSSPGLNTEAFF
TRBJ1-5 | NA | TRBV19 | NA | TGTGCCAGTAGTATTATCACAGGCAATCAGCCCCAGCATTTT | CASSIITGNQPQHF
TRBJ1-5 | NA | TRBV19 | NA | TGTGCCAGTGAGGTGGGGCCAGCATATAGCAATCAGCCCCAGCATTTT | CASEVGPAYSNQPQHF
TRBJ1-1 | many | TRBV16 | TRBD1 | TGTGCCAGCAGCCCAGGGACAGGGGATAAGGACACTGAAGCTTTCTTT | CASSPGTGDKDTEAFF
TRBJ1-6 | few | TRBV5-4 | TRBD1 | TGTGCCAGCAGCTCTGAATCCGGGACAGGTGGTCCCCTCCACTTT | CASSSESGTGGPLHF
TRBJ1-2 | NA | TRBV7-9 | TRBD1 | TGTGCCAGCAGCCCCATGGGACAGGGCCCGCTCTATGGCTACACCTTC | CASSPMGQGPLYGYTF
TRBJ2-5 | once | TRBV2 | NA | TGTGCCGGCACCCTAGAACAGGGTTGGGAGACCCAGTACTTC | CAGTLEQGWETQYF
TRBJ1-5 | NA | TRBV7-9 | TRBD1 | TGTGCCAGCAGCCTTACCGGGACAGGGGTGATTCAGCCCCAGCATTTT | CASSLTGTGVIQPQHF
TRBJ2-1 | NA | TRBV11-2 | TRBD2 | TGTGCCAGCAGCCGCATTCGGGGGGGGAACGTAAAAAATGAGCAGTTCTTC | CASSRIRGGNVKNEQFF
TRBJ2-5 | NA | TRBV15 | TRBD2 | TGTGCCACCACTCCGGGGGGAGCCCAAGAGACCCAGTACTTC | CATTPGGAQETQYF
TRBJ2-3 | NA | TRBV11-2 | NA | TGTGCCAGCAGCTTCCAACTAGCTTCAGATACGCAGTATTTT | CASSFQLASDTQYF
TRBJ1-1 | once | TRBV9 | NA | TGTGCCAGCAGCGTAGGCCAGGACAGATTGAACACTGAAGCTTTCTTT | CASSVGQDRLNTEAFF
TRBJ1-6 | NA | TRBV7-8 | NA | TGTGCCAGCAGCACTGATCGGGGGTACTCCTATAATTCACCCCTCCACTTT | CASSTDRGYSYNSPLHF
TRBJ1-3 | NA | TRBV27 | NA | TGTGCCAGCAGTGTCTCCTCGTGGCCAGGAAACACCATATATTTT | CASSVSSWPGNTIYF
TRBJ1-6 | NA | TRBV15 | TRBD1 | TGTGCCACCACGGGACAGATTAATTCACCCCTCCACTTT | CATTGQINSPLHF
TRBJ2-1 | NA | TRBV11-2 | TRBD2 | TGTGCCAGCAGCTTATACCGCCCGGGAGGGATCGAGGCTGGGAATGAGCAGTTCTTC | CASSLYRPGGIEAGNEQFF
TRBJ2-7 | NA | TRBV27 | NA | TGTGCCAGCAGTTCCCGGTTCACTAGCTACGAGCAGTACTTC | CASSSRFTSYEQYF
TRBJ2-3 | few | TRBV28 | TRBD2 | TGTGCCAGCAGTTCCGGGACTAGTCTCACAGATACGCAGTATTTT | CASSSGTSLTDTQYF
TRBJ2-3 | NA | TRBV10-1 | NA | TGCGCCAGCAGTGATAAGCTTGGCGGAGATACGCAGTATTTT | CASSDKLGGDTQYF
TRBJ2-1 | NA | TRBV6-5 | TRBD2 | TGTGCCAGCAGTTTCACGACTAGCGGGCCGTACAATGAGCAGTTCTTC | CASSFTTSGPYNEQFF